These 30 T cell receptor beta chains originate from one sample sequenced in a study of T cell responses to AZD1222 COVID-19 vaccine. The assay was immunoSEQ multiplex PCR, and TCRdb's table has in-frame clones only and misses some. The data show approximately 180,000 clones, with about 93% seen just once and 0.8% to 1.3% held by the top ten. This sample comprised peripheral blood, obtained 28 days after the second dose of the MenACWY control vaccine. The receptors stem from an adult who received the MenACWY meningococcal vaccine as a control.

The chain carries TRBV30 and TRBJ1-2; D call uncertain. Germline lookup yields CDR1 GTSNPN and CDR2 SVGIG (reference sequence). V was pared by 4 bases and J by 4 bases, with 10 bases between. The CDR3 spans 12 residues. CDR3 protein: CAWTIGPYGYTF. CDR3 nucleotides: TGTGCCTGGACTATAGGGCCCTATGGCTACACCTTC. The entire variable domain, with the rest obtained from reference TRBV30 and TRBJ1-2, is as follows: SQTIHQWPATLVQPVGSPLSLECTVEGTSNPNLYWYRQAAGRGLQLLFYSVGIGQISSEVPQNLSASRPQDRQFILSSKKLLLSDSGFYLCAWTIGPYGYTFGSGTRLTVV.

CDR3 in DNA: TGTGCCATCAGTGAGTCGAGAGACCAAGAGACCCAGTACTTC. As protein: CAISESRDQETQYF. This sequence joins TRBV10-3 and TRBJ2-5, with D unclear. The length of the CDR3 is 14 residues. Germline V gives CDR1 ENHRY, CDR2 SYGVKD. Trimming left V 0 bases short and J 0 bases short, with 5 bases between.

The chain recombines TRBV4-3 with TRBJ1-6, with 8 bases matching TRBD1. V was clipped by 0 bases and J by 6 bases; unmatched bases: 13. The CDR3 runs 19 residues. Germline CDR1 reads LGHNA; CDR2 reads YSLEER. CDR3 in amino acids: CASSQEAGTGGRVNSPLHF. The CDR3 DNA reads TGCGCCAGCAGCCAAGAAGCCGGCACAGGGGGACGGGTTAATTCACCCCTCCACTTT.

The chain links TRBV7-2 to TRBJ1-1, with 9 bases identical to TRBD1. Germline V lookup: CDR1 SGHTA, CDR2 FQGNSA. J was trimmed by 6 bases and V by 5 bases; bases with no gene match: 13. The CDR3 extends over 16 amino acids. The chain's CDR3 is CASSGTGGGRLAEAFF. DNA of the CDR3: TGTGCCAGCAGCGGAACAGGGGGCGGGAGACTAGCTGAAGCTTTCTTT.

This chain connects TRBV3-1 (or the pseudogene TRBV3-2) to TRBJ1-6, with D possibly TRBD1 on 6 matching bases. The CDR3 sequence is 13 residues long. CDR1 is LGHDT, CDR2 YNNKEL, per germline (reference sequence). The V end lost 3 bases, the J end lost 8 bases, and 8 bases lay between the germline ends. The CDR3 DNA sequence: TGTGCCAGCAGCCAGTACAGGGATTCACCCCTCCACTTT. Translating gives CASSQYRDSPLHF.

This rearrangement joins TRBV18 to TRBJ2-1, with TRBD1 matching over 10 bases. J gave up 10 bases and V 0 bases, and 3 bases lay outside the gene matches. CDR1 is KGHSH, CDR2 LQKENI, per germline. The CDR3 length is 14 residues. CDR3: CASSPPKTGGEQFF. The CDR3 nucleotides read TGTGCCAGCTCACCACCGAAGACAGGGGGCGAGCAGTTCTTC.

The chain combines TRBV24-1 with TRBJ2-2; 12 nucleotides match TRBD1. With 4 bases clipped from V and 5 bases from J, the junction kept 10 bases outside the gene matches. The CDR3 consists of 18 residues. The germline V gene encodes CDR1 KGHDR and CDR2 SFDVKD. CDR3 region: CATSESPGQGARTGELFF. CDR3 DNA sequence: TGTGCCACCAGTGAGTCTCCGGGACAGGGGGCGCGGACCGGGGAGCTGTTTTTT.

CDR3 amino acids: CASSLDIYGYTF. CDR3 sequence (DNA): TGTGCCAGCAGCTTGGACATCTATGGCTACACCTTC. The rearrangement joins TRBV5-4 to TRBJ1-2; D not certain. The CDR3 sequence is 12 residues long. Between the trimmed V and J ends, which lost 0 bases and 4 bases, there was a span of 4 bases. The germline V gene encodes CDR1 SGHNT and CDR2 YYREEE (reference sequence).

The chain is built from TRBV3-1 (or the pseudogene TRBV3-2) and TRBJ1-6, with TRBD1 matching over 7 bases. V gave up 6 bases and J gave up 3 bases; unmatched junction bases: 2. Germline V gene sequence: CDR1 LGHDT, CDR2 YNNKEL (reference sequence). The CDR3 has 14 amino acids. The chain's CDR3 is CASRTGDYNSPLHF. The CDR3 nucleotides read TGTGCCAGCAGAACAGGGGACTATAATTCACCCCTCCACTTT.

This sequence joins TRBV6-5 and TRBJ2-2; 9 bases align to TRBD1. Germline V gives CDR1 MNHEY, CDR2 SVGAGI. The CDR3 totals 14 residues. The trim removed 6 bases at V and 4 bases at J, leaving 3 bases unmatched. CDR3 nucleotide sequence: TGTGCCAGCAGCGGGGACAGGGTCACCGGGGAGCTGTTTTTT. Protein product: CASSGDRVTGELFF.

The rearrangement joins TRBV27 to TRBJ1-1; the D is unclear. Germline lookup yields CDR1 MNHEY and CDR2 SMNVEV (reference sequence). The V gene lost 6 bases and the J gene lost 4 bases, with 12 bases spanning the gap. The CDR3 runs 13 residues. The DNA of the CDR3 is TGTGCCAGCAGCGGATGGGGTGGCACTGAAGCTTTCTTT. Its protein is CASSGWGGTEAFF.

The gene calls are TRBV5-6 and TRBJ1-1; possible D gene TRBD1, 5 bases. The V gene lost 6 bases and the J gene lost 4 bases, with 16 bases spanning the gap. The length of the CDR3 is 14 residues. Germline V gene sequence: CDR1 SGHDT, CDR2 YYEEEE. The CDR3 nucleotides are TGTGCCAGCACCCTAGGAGGGGAAGGCACTGAAGCTTTCTTT. Translated: CASTLGGEGTEAFF.

The chain is built from TRBV5-6 and TRBJ1-6; possible D gene TRBD1, 5 bases. Germline CDR1 is SGHDT and CDR2 is YYEEEE. The CDR3 contains 16 residues. V was shortened by 6 bases and J by 7 bases, with 20 bases between the two germline ends. The CDR3: CASNRKTGLRNSPLHF. The CDR3 nucleotides are TGTGCCAGCAACAGGAAGACGGGTTTACGGAATTCACCCCTCCACTTT.

The chain joins TRBV19 to TRBJ1-4; D ambiguous. From germline, CDR1 is LNHDA and CDR2 SQIVND (reference sequence). The CDR3 spans 16 residues. V was trimmed by 1 base and J by 5 bases, leaving 14 bases between them. The CDR3 coding sequence is TGTGCCAGTAGTATAGCCGGCCCGGGGAGGAATGAAAAACTGTTTTTT. Translating it yields CASSIAGPGRNEKLFF.

The chain employs TRBV7-9 and TRBJ2-1, with D tentatively TRBD2 (6 bases). Germline CDR1 reads SEHNR; CDR2 reads FQNEAQ (reference sequence). The germline V and J ends were trimmed by 1 base and 3 bases, with 16 bases remaining between them. This CDR3 is 17 amino acids long. CDR3 in amino acids: CASSLGGTTPRYNEQFF. The CDR3 DNA is TGTGCCAGCAGCTTAGGCGGGACCACCCCACGCTACAATGAGCAGTTCTTC.

The V gene is TRBV7-2, the J gene TRBJ2-7, with D possibly TRBD1 on 5 matching bases. The V end was cut by 5 bases, the J end by 5 bases, with 13 bases between. The CDR3 has 13 residues. The V gene's germline CDR1 is SGHTA and CDR2 FQGNSA. DNA for the CDR3: TGTGCCAGCAGCCTTGGGGCGGCGGACGAGCAGTACTTC. It yields the protein CASSLGAADEQYF.

V gene TRBV12-5 combines with J gene TRBJ1-6; D is unresolved. In germline, CDR1 is LGHNT, CDR2 FRNRAP. V shed 6 bases and J shed 7 bases, with 10 bases lying between them. The CDR3 consists of 13 residues. The CDR3 reads CASGSDGNSPLHF. In nucleotides, the CDR3 is TGTGCTAGTGGCAGTGACGGGAATTCACCCCTCCACTTT.

This chain links TRBV23-1 with TRBJ2-2, with TRBD2 as a possible D gene (7 bases). TRBV23-1 is placed among ORFs of uncertain function. The CDR3 contains 17 residues. Trimming shortened V by 4 bases and J by 2 bases, and 17 bases separated the two germline ends. This CDR3 is CASSREEGEGNTGELFF. DNA of the CDR3: TGCGCCAGCAGTCGCGAAGAGGGGGAGGGAAACACCGGGGAGCTGTTTTTT.

V is TRBV7-2 and J is TRBJ1-2, with TRBD1 matching 10 bases. Trimming at V came to 6 bases and at J to 8 bases, leaving 9 bases not matched to a gene. The CDR3 runs to 14 residues. Germline V gene sequence: CDR1 SGHTA, CDR2 FQGNSA. Here the CDR3 DNA reads TGTGCCAGCAGACCCTCTAGACAGGGGGCGGGCTACACCTTC. Its translation: CASRPSRQGAGYTF.

The chain couples TRBV19 to TRBJ1-2; the match to TRBD1 covers 10 bases. V gave up 1 base and J gave up 7 bases; unmatched junction bases: 3. The CDR3 length is 14 residues. Germline CDR1 reads LNHDA; CDR2 reads SQIVND (reference sequence). The DNA of the CDR3 is TGTGCCAGTAGTATAGGGGACAGGGGTCCTGGCTACACCTTC. Translated: CASSIGDRGPGYTF.

V gene TRBV18 combines with J gene TRBJ2-7; 7 bases map to TRBD1. The trim removed 3 bases at V and 0 bases at J, leaving 5 bases unmatched. There are 15 residues in the CDR3. Germline-derived CDR1 and CDR2 are KGHSH and LQKENI. CDR3 bases: TGTGCCAGCTCACCTAAGACAGGGAGCTCCTACGAGCAGTACTTC. Encoded protein: CASSPKTGSSYEQYF.

The chain joins TRBV11-1 to TRBJ2-1; possible D gene TRBD1, 6 bases. This CDR3 is 15 amino acids long. Trimming pared 3 bases from V and 3 bases from J, leaving 12 bases between. Germline V gene lookup returns CDR1 SGHAT and CDR2 FQDESV (reference sequence). CDR3 bases: TGTGCCAGCAGCTTGGAGACAGGAGGCTACAATGAGCAGTTCTTC. Translating it yields CASSLETGGYNEQFF.

The chain combines TRBV27 with TRBJ2-3; 8 bases are a match to TRBD1. The length of the CDR3 is 15 residues. Germline V gives CDR1 MNHEY, CDR2 SMNVEV (reference sequence). V was pared by 5 bases and J by 3 bases, with 7 bases of the junction left unmatched. CDR3 protein: CASSTLRGLTDTQYF. The DNA for the CDR3 is TGTGCCAGCAGTACCCTCAGGGGGCTGACAGATACGCAGTATTTT.

V is TRBV7-8 and J is TRBJ1-1; 7 nucleotides line up with TRBD1. With V trimmed by 5 bases and J by 9 bases, 6 bases remained unmatched. Germline CDR1 is SGHVS and CDR2 is FQNEAQ. The CDR3 spans 12 residues. CDR3 in DNA: TGTGCCAGCAGCCCGACGGGACAGAAAGCTTTCTTT. Its translation is CASSPTGQKAFF.

The CDR3 sequence is CASRLVGRCYGYTF. CDR3 sequence (DNA): TGTGCAAGTCGCTTAGTCGGCCGATGCTATGGCTACACCTTC. The chain carries TRBV12-2 and TRBJ1-2. TRBV12-2 is given as a pseudogene. There are 14 residues in the CDR3.

The chain combines TRBV7-2 with TRBJ1-5; 7 bases match TRBD1. CDR1 is SGHTA, CDR2 FQGNSA, per germline. The CDR3 sequence is 14 residues long. V trimming: 0 bases; J trimming: 8 bases; junction bases outside the gene matches: 4. The CDR3 sequence: CASSLAGGREPQHF. CDR3 coding DNA: TGTGCCAGCAGCTTAGCAGGGGGCAGGGAGCCCCAGCATTTT.

This clone has just a few counts. The J gene is TRBJ1-1, the V gene TRBV23-1; weak D call: TRBD1 (6 bases). TRBV23-1 is an open reading frame whose function is uncertain. This CDR3 is built from 14 residues. The ends were cut back, 6 bases at V and 1 base at J, with 12 bases in the middle. The CDR3 DNA is TGCGCCAGCAGCCCGGGACAAAAGAACACTGAAGCTTTCTTT. Its translation: CASSPGQKNTEAFF.

The chain links TRBV30 to TRBJ1-2, with 9 bases identical to TRBD1. V was pared by 2 bases and J by 8 bases, with 6 bases of the junction left unmatched. Germline-derived CDR1 and CDR2 are GTSNPN and SVGIG (reference sequence). This CDR3 contains 13 residues. CDR3: CAWSTGTGMGYTF. CDR3 coding DNA: TGTGCCTGGAGTACCGGGACAGGGATGGGCTACACCTTC.

This clone was picked up one time. The chain employs TRBV28 and TRBJ1-2; 9 nucleotides agree with TRBD1. The CDR3 spans 15 residues. The germline V gene encodes CDR1 MDHEN and CDR2 SYDVKM. The V gene end was trimmed by 6 bases and the J gene end by 8 bases; junction bases not matched to a gene: 13. This CDR3 reads CASRSPGQGVRGYTF. In nucleotides, the CDR3 is TGTGCCAGCAGAAGTCCGGGACAGGGAGTCAGGGGCTACACCTTC.

The V and J genes are TRBV10-3 and TRBJ1-2; 7 positions match TRBD1. Trimming cost V 3 bases and J 6 bases; bases outside gene matches: 7. The CDR3 spans 14 residues. Germline V gene lookup returns CDR1 ENHRY and CDR2 SYGVKD. CDR3 sequence: CAISDPVTGDGYTF. The DNA of the CDR3 is TGTGCCATCAGTGACCCAGTAACAGGGGATGGCTACACCTTC.